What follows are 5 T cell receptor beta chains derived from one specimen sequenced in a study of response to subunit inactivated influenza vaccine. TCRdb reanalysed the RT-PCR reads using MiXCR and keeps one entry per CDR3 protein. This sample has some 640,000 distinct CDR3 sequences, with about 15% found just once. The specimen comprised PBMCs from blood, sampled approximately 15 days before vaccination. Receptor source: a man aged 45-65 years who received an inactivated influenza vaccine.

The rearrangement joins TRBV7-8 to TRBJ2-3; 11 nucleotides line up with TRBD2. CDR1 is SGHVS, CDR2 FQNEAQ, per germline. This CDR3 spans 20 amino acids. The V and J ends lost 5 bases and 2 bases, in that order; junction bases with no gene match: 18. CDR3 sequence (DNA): TGTGCCAGCAGCGCATACCCCGGGACAGAACTAGCGGGAGCCACAGATACGCAGTATTTT. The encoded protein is CASSAYPGTELAGATDTQYF.

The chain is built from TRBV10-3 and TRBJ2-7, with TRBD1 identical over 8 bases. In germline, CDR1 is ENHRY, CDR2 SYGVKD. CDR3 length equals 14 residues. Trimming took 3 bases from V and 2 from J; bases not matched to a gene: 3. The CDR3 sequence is CAISDPGQAYEQYF. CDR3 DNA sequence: TGTGCCATCAGTGATCCGGGACAGGCCTACGAGCAGTACTTC.

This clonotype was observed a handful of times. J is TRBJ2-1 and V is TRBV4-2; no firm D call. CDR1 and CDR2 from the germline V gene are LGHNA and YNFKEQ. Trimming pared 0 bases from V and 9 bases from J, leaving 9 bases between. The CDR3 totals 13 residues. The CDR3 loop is CASSQDPNGEQFF. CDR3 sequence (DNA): TGTGCCAGCAGCCAAGATCCGAATGGTGAGCAGTTCTTC.

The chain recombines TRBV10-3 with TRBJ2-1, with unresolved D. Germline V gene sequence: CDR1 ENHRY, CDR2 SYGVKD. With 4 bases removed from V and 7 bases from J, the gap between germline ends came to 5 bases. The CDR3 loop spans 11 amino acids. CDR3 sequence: CAISVANEQFF. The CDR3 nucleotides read TGTGCCATCAGTGTTGCAAATGAGCAGTTCTTC.

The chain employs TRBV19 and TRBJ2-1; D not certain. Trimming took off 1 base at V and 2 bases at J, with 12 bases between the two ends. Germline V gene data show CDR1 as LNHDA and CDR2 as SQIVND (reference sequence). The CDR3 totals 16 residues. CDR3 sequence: CASSIGLSPAYNEQFF. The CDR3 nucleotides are TGTGCCAGTAGTATAGGCCTCTCTCCGGCCTACAATGAGCAGTTCTTC.